Listed below are T cell receptor beta chains from one sample, sequenced in a study of T-cell reconstitution after alpha-beta-depleted transplantation in children. TCRdb passed the PCR reads through MiXCR, listing each CDR3 protein once. The table lists hundreds of thousands of distinct CDR3 sequences, around 18% of them singletons. Specimen: PBMCs from the stem cell graft donor, collected from the stem cell graft. The receptors were sampled from a human donor who donated a stem cell graft to a child with acute lymphoblastic leukemia. Each CDR3 is given with its conserved first and last residue. A D gene is named only where the DNA matches it firmly. Clone size appears in some rows only: once, few, many, or a class for an expanded clone.

clone_size j_call v_call d_call cdr3_aa cdr3_nt
. TRBJ2-2 TRBV2 TRBD1 CASRSSGQGYTGELFF TGTGCCAGCAGATCATCGGGACAGGGATACACCGGGGAGCTGTTTTTT
few TRBJ1-5 TRBV12-5 TRBD1 CASGQGDQPQHF TGTGCTAGTGGGCAGGGGGATCAGCCCCAGCATTTT
few TRBJ1-1 TRBV12-3/TRBV12-4 . CASSYSSMNTEAFF TGTGCCAGCAGTTATTCGTCGATGAACACTGAAGCTTTCTTT
. TRBJ2-1 TRBV20-1 TRBD2 CSARDPGGSGNEQFF TGCAGTGCTAGAGACCCGGGAGGGTCTGGCAATGAGCAGTTCTTC
few TRBJ1-1 TRBV5-6 . CASSLGQREVEAFF TGTGCCAGCAGCTTAGGACAAAGGGAAGTTGAAGCTTTCTTT
few TRBJ2-3 TRBV12-3/TRBV12-4 . CASSLEREPSTDTQYF TGTGCCAGCAGTTTAGAAAGGGAGCCTAGCACAGATACGCAGTATTTT
. TRBJ2-1 TRBV29-1 TRBD2 CGGLAGLSSYNEQFF TGCGGGGGACTAGCGGGCTTGAGCTCCTACAATGAGCAGTTCTTC
. TRBJ2-1 TRBV19 TRBD2 CASSIGLAGVYNEQFF TGTGCCAGTAGTATCGGTCTAGCGGGAGTATACAATGAGCAGTTCTTC
few TRBJ2-5 TRBV15 . CATSRDRAGRETQYF TGTGCCACCAGCAGAGATAGGGCGGGACGGGAGACCCAGTACTTC
many TRBJ2-5 TRBV5-1 . CASSSGLLQETQYF TGCGCCAGCAGCTCTGGACTCCTACAAGAGACCCAGTACTTC
. TRBJ2-3 TRBV20-1 TRBD2 CSARDPSGRGTDTQYF TGCAGTGCTAGAGATCCTAGCGGGAGGGGAACAGATACGCAGTATTTT
. TRBJ2-1 TRBV27 . CASSPWGSYNEQFF TGTGCCAGCAGCCCTTGGGGCTCCTACAATGAGCAGTTCTTC
few TRBJ2-2 TRBV5-6 . CASSLVLGGTGELFF TGTGCCAGCAGCTTGGTCCTAGGAGGGACCGGGGAGCTGTTTTTT
few TRBJ2-2 TRBV5-1 . CASSLAQGPNTGELFF TGCGCCAGCAGCTTGGCTCAGGGCCCGAACACCGGGGAGCTGTTTTTT
. TRBJ1-1 TRBV29-1 . CSVAGFTEAFF TGCAGCGTTGCGGGGTTCACTGAAGCTTTCTTT
. TRBJ1-1 TRBV20-1 . CSATKGGVGTEAFF TGCAGTGCTACGAAGGGGGGGGTTGGCACTGAAGCTTTCTTT
few TRBJ2-7 TRBV7-9 . CASSVTELGEQYF TGTGCCAGCAGCGTGACGGAGCTTGGCGAGCAGTACTTC
few TRBJ1-1 TRBV19 TRBD1 CASSPWTGFGTEAFF TGTGCCAGTAGTCCTTGGACAGGGTTCGGCACTGAAGCTTTCTTT
few TRBJ2-1 TRBV12-3/TRBV12-4 . CASSSFGITYNEQFF TGTGCCAGCAGTTCCTTCGGGATAACCTACAATGAGCAGTTCTTC
. TRBJ2-2 TRBV3-1 TRBD1 CASSHRQGASGELFF TGTGCCAGCAGCCACCGACAGGGGGCCTCCGGGGAGCTGTTTTTT
. TRBJ2-1 TRBV12-3/TRBV12-4 . CASSFTPYNEQFF TGTGCCAGCAGTTTTACCCCCTACAATGAGCAGTTCTTC
few TRBJ2-1 TRBV29-1 TRBD1 CSVAGDRLNEQFF TGCAGCGTTGCGGGGGACAGGTTAAATGAGCAGTTCTTC
many TRBJ2-2 TRBV12-3/TRBV12-4 . CASSSGIRPRAGELFF TGTGCCAGCAGTTCCGGGATTCGACCGAGGGCCGGGGAGCTGTTTTTT
. TRBJ2-5 TRBV12-3/TRBV12-4 TRBD2 CASSFKPAGRETQYF TGTGCCAGCAGTTTCAAGCCGGCCGGGAGGGAGACCCAGTACTTC
few TRBJ1-4 TRBV6-2/TRBV6-3 . CASSSAAAGEKLFF TGTGCCAGCAGTTCGGCAGCCGCAGGCGAAAAACTGTTTTTT
. TRBJ1-6 TRBV19 . CANSVWPVGSPLHF TGTGCCAATAGTGTGTGGCCAGTCGGCTCACCCCTCCACTTT
. TRBJ1-2 TRBV6-2/TRBV6-3 TRBD1 CASRGQGPYGYTF TGTGCCAGCAGGGGACAGGGACCCTATGGCTACACCTTC
few TRBJ2-2 TRBV30 . CAWSAQGTYGELFF TGTGCCTGGAGTGCGCAGGGAACCTACGGGGAGCTGTTTTTT
few TRBJ2-1 TRBV20-1 TRBD2 CSAPRLAGDRYNEQFF TGCAGTGCCCCCCGGTTAGCGGGGGACCGGTACAATGAGCAGTTCTTC
. TRBJ2-3 TRBV20-1 TRBD2 CSAQLAGVLDTQYF TGCAGTGCGCAACTAGCGGGAGTTCTAGATACGCAGTATTTT
. TRBJ2-1 TRBV27 . CASSFNYEQFF TGTGCCAGCAGTTTCAACTATGAGCAGTTCTTC
few TRBJ1-1 TRBV2 TRBD1 CASSAWDSSNTEAFF TGTGCCAGCAGTGCTTGGGACAGTTCAAACACTGAAGCTTTCTTT
few TRBJ1-6 TRBV9 TRBD1 CASSLVEQGGSPLHF TGTGCCAGCAGCCTAGTAGAACAGGGGGGTTCACCCCTCCACTTT
. TRBJ2-2 TRBV5-5 TRBD2 CASGRGAGTGELFF TGTGCCAGCGGGAGGGGAGCGGGCACCGGGGAGCTGTTTTTT
. TRBJ1-1 TRBV27 . CASSSYLRGLGTAFF TGTGCCAGCAGTTCCTACCTGAGGGGATTAGGTACAGCTTTCTTT
. TRBJ1-1 TRBV29-1 . CSVGTSEAFF TGCAGCGTCGGGACGAGTGAAGCTTTCTTT
many TRBJ2-1 TRBV5-1 TRBD2 CASSLGLAAYNEQFF TGTGCCAGCAGCTTAGGACTAGCGGCCTACAATGAGCAGTTCTTC
few TRBJ2-7 TRBV5-1 . CASSSTNSYEQYF TGCGCCAGCAGCTCGACAAACTCCTACGAGCAGTACTTC
. TRBJ1-1 TRBV18 . CASSFAGTRNTEAFF TGTGCCAGCTCATTTGCCGGGACACGGAACACTGAAGCTTTCTTT
many TRBJ2-1 TRBV20-1 . CSARAAQENNEQFF TGCAGTGCTAGAGCGGCTCAGGAGAACAATGAGCAGTTCTTC
. TRBJ1-5 TRBV5-1 . CASSLGFGDNQPQHF TGCGCCAGCAGCTTGGGGTTCGGGGACAATCAGCCCCAGCATTTT
. TRBJ2-7 TRBV7-9 . CASGPFSYEQYF TGTGCCAGCGGGCCGTTTTCCTACGAGCAGTACTTC
. TRBJ1-1 TRBV2 . CASSEGNRVPATEAFF TGTGCCAGCAGTGAGGGAAACAGGGTCCCGGCCACTGAAGCTTTCTTT
. TRBJ2-7 TRBV28 . CASSYSSLLGGYEQYF TGTGCCAGCAGTTACTCCAGTCTCCTTGGGGGATACGAGCAGTACTTC
few TRBJ2-7 TRBV3-1 TRBD2 CASSPHTSGYTITYEQYF TGTGCCAGCTCCCCCCATACTAGCGGGTACACGATTACCTACGAGCAGTACTTC